The 5 T cell receptor beta chains listed next were all sequenced from one sample in a study of blood T cell repertoires in COVID-19. The data were produced by immunoSEQ multiplex PCR, yet TCRdb's version contains in-frame clones alone and is incomplete. The sample shows 250,000 to 300,000 clones, around four fifths of them seen only once. The sequenced material came from peripheral blood. The receptor set was obtained from a man between 60 and 75 years old who had recovered from COVID-19.

The chain has TRBV5-1 and TRBJ1-1; TRBD1 aligns across 9 bases. This CDR3 has 15 residues. Germline V lookup: CDR1 SGHRS, CDR2 YFSETQ. V lost 4 bases to trimming and J lost 3 bases; unmatched junction nucleotides: 7. The CDR3 spells CASSIGTGPDTEAFF. In DNA, the CDR3 is TGCGCCAGCAGCATCGGGACAGGGCCCGACACTGAAGCTTTCTTT. The full variable domain, with the rest looked up from reference TRBV5-1 and TRBJ1-1, is KAGVTQTPRYLIKTRGQQVTLSCSPISGHRSVSWYQQTPGQGLQFLFEYFSETQRNKGNFPGRFSGRQFSNSRSEMNVSTLELGDSALYLCASSIGTGPDTEAFFGQGTRLTVV.

V is TRBV18 and J is TRBJ2-5, with a possible D match to TRBD2 (5 bases). This CDR3 has 12 residues. The germline V gene has CDR1 KGHSH and CDR2 LQKENI. Trimming left V 9 bases short and J 3 bases short, with 11 bases between. This CDR3 is CASVEGKETQYF. DNA of the CDR3: TGTGCCAGTGTCGAGGGTAAAGAGACCCAGTACTTC.

J is TRBJ1-5 and V is TRBV19, with D unresolved. Germline CDR1 reads LNHDA; CDR2 reads SQIVND (reference sequence). The CDR3 is 15 residues long. V lost 5 bases, J lost 0 bases, and 11 bases lay in between. CDR3 loop: CASSPGGNSNQPQHF. The CDR3 bases are TGTGCCAGTAGTCCCGGCGGGAATAGCAATCAGCCCCAGCATTTT. Filled out from reference TRBV19 and TRBJ1-5, the complete variable domain reads DGGITQSPKYLFRKEGQNVTLSCEQNLNHDAMYWYRQDPGQGLRLIYYSQIVNDFQKGDIAEGYSVSREKKESFPLTVTSAQKNPTAFYLCASSPGGNSNQPQHFGDGTRLSIL.

J is TRBJ1-6 and V is TRBV19, with 7 positions matching TRBD1. This CDR3 comprises 16 residues. The ends lost 7 bases at V and 7 bases at J; junction bases unmatched: 13. From germline, CDR1 is LNHDA and CDR2 SQIVND (reference sequence). The CDR3 DNA is TGTGCCAGTAATGGGGCCTCCGGGACAGCAAATTCACCCCTCCACTTT. Its protein product is CASNGASGTANSPLHF.

In its sample, this clone was seen a few times. This chain connects TRBV9 to TRBJ2-5, with TRBD2 matching over 12 bases. The CDR3 has 14 amino acids. Germline V lookup: CDR1 SGDLS, CDR2 YYNGEE. Trimming at V came to 4 bases and at J to 5 bases, leaving 3 bases not matched to a gene. DNA for the CDR3: TGTGCCAGCAGCCTAGCGGGAGGGCCTGAGACCCAGTACTTC. It specifies CASSLAGGPETQYF.